A selection of T cell receptor beta chains follows, all from one sample in a study of beta chain features in type 1 diabetes. Assay used: immunoSEQ multiplex PCR; TCRdb lists only in-frame clones, some missing. This table holds approximately 140,000 clones, 6.9% found once. The specimen was central memory CD4+ T cells from blood. These receptor sequences come from a woman in her 30s in good health. Each CDR3 is given with its conserved first and last residue. Each record gives: J gene, D gene, V gene, clone size, CDR3 DNA, CDR3 protein. A D gene is named only where the DNA matches it firmly. Size tells how often a clone was seen (once, few, many) or the class of an expanded clone, and some rows leave it out.

>TRBJ2-7|-|TRBV4-3|-
TGCGCCAGCAGCCAAGGTATGGGCGACGAGCAGTACTTC
CASSQGMGDEQYF
>TRBJ2-1|-|TRBV7-2|few
TGTGCCAGCAGCCATCACTACAATGAGCAGTTCTTC
CASSHHYNEQFF
>TRBJ1-4|-|TRBV28|-
TGTGCCACGACAGACCCGCTCTGGAAACTGTTTTTT
CATTDPLWKLFF
>TRBJ2-3|-|TRBV6-1|few
TGTGCCAGCAGCCTACAGGGATCGACAGATACGCAGTATTTT
CASSLQGSTDTQYF
>TRBJ2-1|-|TRBV30|few
TGTGCCTGGACAGGGGCACTAGCGACTGATTACAATGAGCAGTTCTTC
CAWTGALATDYNEQFF
>TRBJ1-4|-|TRBV30|-
TGTGCCTGGAAAACGCAAACTCCGGAAAAACTGTTTTTT
CAWKTQTPEKLFF
>TRBJ1-2|-|TRBV19|-
TGTGCCAGTAGCCGACAGGACCCAAGGCGTGGCTACACCTTC
CASSRQDPRRGYTF
>TRBJ2-5|TRBD1|TRBV5-1|few
TGCGCCAGCAGCTTGAGAGGGGGACAGGGGGCGAGGGAGACCCAGTACTTC
CASSLRGGQGARETQYF
>TRBJ1-3|-|TRBV30|-
TGTGCCCTTGGAGGGGCAATGGGAAACACCATATATTTT
CALGGAMGNTIYF
>TRBJ2-6|-|TRBV28|many
TGTGCCAGCAGGCGCGTTTCCGCTGGGGCCAACGTCCTGACTTTC
CASRRVSAGANVLTF
>TRBJ2-1|TRBD2|TRBV7-3|-
TGTGCCAGCAGCAAGCTAGCGGGGCCCTACAATGAGCAGTTCTTC
CASSKLAGPYNEQFF
>TRBJ2-5|TRBD2|TRBV19|-
TGTGCCAGTAGTAAAACCGGGACTAGCGTGAAAGAGACCCAGTACTTC
CASSKTGTSVKETQYF
>TRBJ1-5|-|TRBV27|few
TGTGCCAGCAGTTTCGACGGAGATCAGCCCCAGCATTTT
CASSFDGDQPQHF
>TRBJ1-5|-|TRBV9|-
TGTGCCAGCAGTGTAACAGGGAATAGCAATCAGCCCCAGCATTTT
CASSVTGNSNQPQHF
>TRBJ2-2|-|TRBV28|many
TGTGCCAGCAGACTAGCTCCGAACACCGGGGAGCTGTTTTTT
CASRLAPNTGELFF
>TRBJ2-7|-|TRBV28|-
TGTGCCAGCAGTAGACAGTCAGAGGTGTCCTACGAGCAGTACTTC
CASSRQSEVSYEQYF
>TRBJ2-3|-|TRBV9|few
TGTGCCAGCAGCGTAGACGGAGATACGCAGTATTTT
CASSVDGDTQYF
>TRBJ2-7|-|TRBV5-1|-
TGCGCCAGCAGCTTACAGGGTTCCTACGAGCAGTACTTC
CASSLQGSYEQYF
>TRBJ2-7|TRBD1|TRBV4-2|many
TGTGCCAGCAGCCCCTCGGGACAGGGGTTTTCCTACGAGCAGTACTTC
CASSPSGQGFSYEQYF
>TRBJ1-6|-|TRBV27|-
TGTGCCAGCAGTTCGGCAGGTGTCAATTCACCCCTCCACTTT
CASSSAGVNSPLHF
>TRBJ1-2|TRBD1|TRBV7-2|few
TGTGCCAGCAGCTTAGTGCAGGGGGCAAGTGGCTACACCTTC
CASSLVQGASGYTF
>TRBJ2-1|TRBD2|TRBV7-2|few
TGTGCCAGCAGCTCCCGGGGGACTAGCTACTACAATGAGCAGTTCTTC
CASSSRGTSYYNEQFF
>TRBJ1-5|-|TRBV30|many
TGTGCCTGGAGTAGCTATAGCAATCAGCCCCAGCATTTT
CAWSSYSNQPQHF
>TRBJ1-4|-|TRBV28|few
TGTGCCAGCAGTTTGTGGCGGCGGAATGAAAAACTGTTTTTT
CASSLWRRNEKLFF
>TRBJ1-1|TRBD1|TRBV18|-
TGTGCCAGCTCACCCGACAGGGGGATGCGCACTGAAGCTTTCTTT
CASSPDRGMRTEAFF
>TRBJ1-4|-|TRBV5-8|once
TGTGCCAGCAGCTCGTTTAATGAAAAACTGTTTTTT
CASSSFNEKLFF
>TRBJ2-7|TRBD2|TRBV11-2|-
TGTGCCAGCAGCGTAGATCTAGCGGGACAAGCCTACGAGCAGTACTTC
CASSVDLAGQAYEQYF
>TRBJ2-5|TRBD1|TRBV5-8|-
TGTGCCAGCAGCCCCTGGACAGGGAGAGAGACCCAGTACTTC
CASSPWTGRETQYF
>TRBJ2-3|TRBD1|TRBV28|many
TGTGCCAGCAATTTTGCGACAGGGGGGGCGGATACGCAGTATTTT
CASNFATGGADTQYF
>TRBJ2-7|-|TRBV7-3|many
TGTGCCAGCAGCTTAGCGGATTCCTACGAGCAGTACTTC
CASSLADSYEQYF
>TRBJ2-7|-|TRBV10-3|once
TGTGCCACTACAGGGGACTCAAGCTCCTACGAGCAGTACTTC
CATTGDSSSYEQYF
>TRBJ1-4|-|TRBV18|few
TGTGCCAGCTCACCCACGGCGGGAGGAGAAAAACTGTTTTTT
CASSPTAGGEKLFF
>TRBJ1-5|TRBD1|TRBV19|many
TGTGCCAGTATCCCGACAGGGGAAGGCGCTCAGCCCCAGCATTTT
CASIPTGEGAQPQHF
>TRBJ1-5|TRBD1|TRBV7-2|many
TGTGCCAGCAGCCCAGGGGGCGCGAGCAATCAGCCCCAGCATTTT
CASSPGGASNQPQHF
>TRBJ2-1|-|TRBV27|few
TGTGCCAGCACCCTGTTAGTCACAGGGTATGAGCAGTTCTTC
CASTLLVTGYEQFF
>TRBJ2-4|-|TRBV9|-
TGTGCCAGCAGCGTAGATGTATCCAAAAACATTCAGTACTTC
CASSVDVSKNIQYF
>TRBJ1-2|-|TRBV28|many
TGTGCCAGCAGTTGGACAGACTATGGCTACACCTTC
CASSWTDYGYTF
>TRBJ2-5|-|TRBV6-5|few
TGTGCCAGCAGTCCACTCCGCGCGGAAAAGGAGACCCAGTACTTC
CASSPLRAEKETQYF
>TRBJ2-3|TRBD2|TRBV7-8|-
TGTGCCAGCAGCTCTTACGGGAGGGGAGATACGCAGTATTTT
CASSSYGRGDTQYF
>TRBJ2-5|-|TRBV5-1|few
TGCGCCAGCAGCTTGGGCCCGCGGGGAGTCGCAGAGACCCAGTACTTC
CASSLGPRGVAETQYF
>TRBJ2-6|TRBD1|TRBV19|few
TGTGCCAGTAGCAGGGGACAGGGCTACTCTGGGGCCAACGTCCTGACTTTC
CASSRGQGYSGANVLTF
>TRBJ1-5|TRBD1|TRBV28|few
TGTGCCAGCAGTTTATGGAGGACAGGGGAGGATCAGCCCCAGCATTTT
CASSLWRTGEDQPQHF
>TRBJ2-1|TRBD2|TRBV7-3|-
TGTGCCAGCAGCCAAGCGGGAGGCTACTACAATGAGCAGTTCTTC
CASSQAGGYYNEQFF
>TRBJ2-5|-|TRBV4-2|-
TGTGCCAGCAGCCCGATAGAGGGAGCGGAAGAGACCCAGTACTTC
CASSPIEGAEETQYF
>TRBJ1-1|-|TRBV21-1|few
TGTGCCAGAATTGTAGGGGTCACTGAAGCTTTCTTT
CARIVGVTEAFF